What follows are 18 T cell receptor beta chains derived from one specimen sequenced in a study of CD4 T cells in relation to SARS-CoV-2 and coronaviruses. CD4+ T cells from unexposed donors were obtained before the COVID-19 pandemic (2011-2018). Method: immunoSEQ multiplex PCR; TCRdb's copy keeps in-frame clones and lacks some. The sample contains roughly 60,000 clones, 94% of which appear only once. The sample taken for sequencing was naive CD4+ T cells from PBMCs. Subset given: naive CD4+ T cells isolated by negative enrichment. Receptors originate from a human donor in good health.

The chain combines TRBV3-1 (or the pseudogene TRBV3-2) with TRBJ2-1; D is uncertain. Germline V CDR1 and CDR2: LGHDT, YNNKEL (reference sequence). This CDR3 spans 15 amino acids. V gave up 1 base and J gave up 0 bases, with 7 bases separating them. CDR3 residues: CASSQGPDSYNEQFF. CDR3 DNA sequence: TGTGCCAGCAGCCAAGGTCCCGACTCCTACAATGAGCAGTTCTTC.

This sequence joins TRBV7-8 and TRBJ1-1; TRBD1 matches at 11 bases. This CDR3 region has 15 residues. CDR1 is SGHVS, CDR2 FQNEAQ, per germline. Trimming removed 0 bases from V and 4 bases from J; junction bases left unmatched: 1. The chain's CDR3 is CASSLAGQGVTEAFF. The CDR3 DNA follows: TGTGCCAGCAGCTTAGCGGGACAGGGGGTCACTGAAGCTTTCTTT.

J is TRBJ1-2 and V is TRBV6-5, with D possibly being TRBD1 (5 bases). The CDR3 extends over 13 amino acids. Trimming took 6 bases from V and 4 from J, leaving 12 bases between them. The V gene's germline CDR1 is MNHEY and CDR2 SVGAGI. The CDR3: CASRGDRIYGYTF. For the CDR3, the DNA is TGTGCCAGCAGGGGAGACAGAATCTATGGCTACACCTTC.

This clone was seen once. The CDR3 reads CASSRYPASGRAGGNIQYF. The DNA of the CDR3 is TGTGCCAGCAGCCGGTACCCCGCTAGCGGGAGGGCCGGGGGAAACATTCAGTACTTC. This rearrangement joins TRBV14 to TRBJ2-4; 12 positions agree with TRBD2. Germline CDR1 reads SGHDN; CDR2 reads FVKESK. This CDR3 has 19 amino acids. J gave up 6 bases and V 4 bases, and 16 bases lay outside the gene matches.

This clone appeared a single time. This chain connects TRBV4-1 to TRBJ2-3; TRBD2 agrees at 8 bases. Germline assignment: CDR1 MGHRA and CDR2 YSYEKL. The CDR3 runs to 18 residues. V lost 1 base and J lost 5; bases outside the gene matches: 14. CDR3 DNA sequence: TGCGCCAGCAGCCAAGTTGGGGGGGGCAGCGGGAGAGAAGATACGCAGTATTTT. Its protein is CASSQVGGGSGREDTQYF.

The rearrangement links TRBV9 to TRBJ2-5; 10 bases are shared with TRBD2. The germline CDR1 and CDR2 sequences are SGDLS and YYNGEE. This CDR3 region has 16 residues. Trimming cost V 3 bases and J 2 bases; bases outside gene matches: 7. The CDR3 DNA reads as TGTGCCAGCAGCGCGGGACTAGCGAATCCTCAAGAGACCCAGTACTTC. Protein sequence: CASSAGLANPQETQYF.

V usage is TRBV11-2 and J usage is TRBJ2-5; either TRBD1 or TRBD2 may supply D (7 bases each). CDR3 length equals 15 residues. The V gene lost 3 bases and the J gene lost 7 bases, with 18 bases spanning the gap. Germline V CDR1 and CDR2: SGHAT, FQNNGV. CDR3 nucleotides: TGTGCCAGCAGCTTCAGGGGGGGGGCAGTGCTGACCCAGTACTTC. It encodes CASSFRGGAVLTQYF. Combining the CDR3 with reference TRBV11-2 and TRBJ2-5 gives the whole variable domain EAGVAQSPRYKIIEKRQSVAFWCNPISGHATLYWYQQILGQGPKLLIQFQNNGVVDDSQLPKDRFSAERLKGVDSTLKIQPAKLEDSAVYLCASSFRGGAVLTQYFGPGTRLLVL.

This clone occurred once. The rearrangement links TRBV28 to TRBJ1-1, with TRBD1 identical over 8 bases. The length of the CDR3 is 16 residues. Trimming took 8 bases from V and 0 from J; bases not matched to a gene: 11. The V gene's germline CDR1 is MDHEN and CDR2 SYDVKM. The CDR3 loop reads CASGLWTGSMNTEAFF. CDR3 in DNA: TGTGCCAGCGGCCTTTGGACAGGGAGTATGAACACTGAAGCTTTCTTT.

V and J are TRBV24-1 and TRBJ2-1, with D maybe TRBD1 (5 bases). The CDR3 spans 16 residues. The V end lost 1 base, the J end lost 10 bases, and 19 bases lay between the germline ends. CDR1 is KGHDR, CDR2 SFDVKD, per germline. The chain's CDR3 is CATSDFVIGRAGEQFF. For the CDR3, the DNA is TGTGCCACCAGTGATTTTGTCATAGGCAGGGCCGGAGAGCAGTTCTTC.

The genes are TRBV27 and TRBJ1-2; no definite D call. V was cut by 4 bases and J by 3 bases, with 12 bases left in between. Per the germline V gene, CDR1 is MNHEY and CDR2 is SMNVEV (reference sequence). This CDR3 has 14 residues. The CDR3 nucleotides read TGTGCCAGCAGTTACCGCGGGTGGGACTATGGCTACACCTTC. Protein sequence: CASSYRGWDYGYTF.

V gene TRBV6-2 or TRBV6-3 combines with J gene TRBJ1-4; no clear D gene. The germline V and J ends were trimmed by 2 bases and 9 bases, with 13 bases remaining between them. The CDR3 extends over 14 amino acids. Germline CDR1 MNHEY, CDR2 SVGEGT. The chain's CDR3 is CASSYPAGRQKLFF. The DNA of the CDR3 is TGTGCCAGCAGTTACCCCGCCGGGAGGCAAAAACTGTTTTTT.

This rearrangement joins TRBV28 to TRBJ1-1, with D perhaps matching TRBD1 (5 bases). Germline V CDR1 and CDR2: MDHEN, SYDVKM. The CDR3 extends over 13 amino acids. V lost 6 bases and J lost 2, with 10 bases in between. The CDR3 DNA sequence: TGTGCCAGCAGCGGGGCCTCTAACACTGAAGCTTTCTTT. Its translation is CASSGASNTEAFF.

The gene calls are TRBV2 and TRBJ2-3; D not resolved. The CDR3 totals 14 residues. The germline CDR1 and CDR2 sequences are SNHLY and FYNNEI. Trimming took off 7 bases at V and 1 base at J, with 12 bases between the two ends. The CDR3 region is CASTDGWGTDTQYF. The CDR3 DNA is TGTGCCAGCACCGACGGTTGGGGCACAGATACGCAGTATTTT.

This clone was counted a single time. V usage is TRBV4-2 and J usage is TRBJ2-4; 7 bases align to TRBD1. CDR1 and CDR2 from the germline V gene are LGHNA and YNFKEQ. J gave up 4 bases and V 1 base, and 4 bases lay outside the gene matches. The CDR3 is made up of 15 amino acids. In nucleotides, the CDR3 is TGTGCCAGCAGCCAAGCCGGGACAGAAAAAAACATTCAGTACTTC. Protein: CASSQAGTEKNIQYF.

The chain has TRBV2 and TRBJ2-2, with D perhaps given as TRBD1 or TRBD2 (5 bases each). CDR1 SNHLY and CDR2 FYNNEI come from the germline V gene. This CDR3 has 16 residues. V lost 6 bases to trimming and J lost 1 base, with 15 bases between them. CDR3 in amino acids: CASRGVGGWNTGELFF. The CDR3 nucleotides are TGTGCCAGCAGGGGGGTTGGCGGGTGGAACACCGGGGAGCTGTTTTTT.

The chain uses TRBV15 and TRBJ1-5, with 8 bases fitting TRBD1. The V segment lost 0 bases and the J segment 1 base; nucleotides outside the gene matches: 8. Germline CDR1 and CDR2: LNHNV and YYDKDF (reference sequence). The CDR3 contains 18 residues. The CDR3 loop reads CATSREAGGTVSNQPQHF. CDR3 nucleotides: TGTGCCACCAGCAGAGAGGCAGGGGGCACGGTGAGCAATCAGCCCCAGCATTTT.

The CDR3 DNA reads TGCGCCAGCAGCTCCAATGTAGGGGGCGTGGAGACCCAGTACTTC. Protein: CASSSNVGGVETQYF. V is TRBV5-1 and J is TRBJ2-5; TRBD1 matches 7 bases. The CDR3 loop spans 15 amino acids. Germline CDR1 SGHRS, CDR2 YFSETQ. Trimming took 3 bases from V and 5 from J; bases not matched to a gene: 10.

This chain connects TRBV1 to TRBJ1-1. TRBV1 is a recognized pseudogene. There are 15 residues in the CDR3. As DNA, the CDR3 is TGCACCAGCAGCCGCGGACCCTTAAGAGGAACTGAAGCTTTCTTT. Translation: CTSSRGPLRGTEAFF.